Included here is one T cell receptor beta chain sequence, with context. This entry belongs to a study of blood T cell repertoires in COVID-19. CDR1 and CDR2 (germline): SGHTA, FQGNSA. The J segment lost 2 bases and the V segment lost 9 bases, leaving 2 bases of the junction unmatched. CDR3 length: 13 residues. Data came from immunoSEQ multiplex PCR; TCRdb stores just in-frame clones and leaves some out. The sample lists 110,000 or so clones; around 83% were seen once. The receptor's source is a woman aged 60 to 75 with COVID-19, enrolled during active disease. The V gene is TRBV7-2, the J gene TRBJ2-5; 11 bases fit TRBD2. The specimen was peripheral blood. The CDR3 is CASGTSGQETQYF. The CDR3 nucleotides read TGTGCCAGTGGGACTAGCGGACAAGAGACCCAGTACTTC.